The T cell receptor (beta chain) under discussion was sequenced for a study of blood T cell repertoires in COVID-19. Assay used: immunoSEQ multiplex PCR; TCRdb lists only in-frame clones, some missing. The sample carries 300,000 to 400,000 clones, about 90% recorded once. CDR1 is SGHAT, CDR2 FQNNGV, per germline. V was pared by 5 bases and J by 5 bases, with 7 bases of the junction left unmatched. The CDR3 contains 14 residues. The TCR was taken from a woman aged 30 to 39 with COVID-19, enrolled during active disease. The source material was peripheral blood. The chain is built from TRBV11-2 and TRBJ1-1; the match to TRBD1 covers 8 bases. CDR3 nucleotide sequence: TGTGCCAGCAGCCGTGGACAGGGCCGGACTGAAGCTTTCTTT. Encoded protein: CASSRGQGRTEAFF.